The T cell receptor beta chain described here comes from a study of T cell repertoires in cytomegalovirus infection. Study background: Indications of both CMV infection and matching HLA type were provided by public TCR beta signatures.

A remark on this clonotype: Its target is unknown.

In TCRdb, the reads were re-called with MiXCR into one record per CDR3 protein. The sample records some 480,000 distinct CDR3 sequences, roughly a third being singletons. Sequenced material: cultured PBMCs, taken from culture after CMV antigen stimulation. The source is a human donor in good health (CMV status not recorded). Some clones in this sample may be carry-over from other donors' samples.

The CDR3 DNA reads as TGTGCCAGCAGACAGACTAGCCAAGAGACCCAGTACTTC. Protein sequence: CASRQTSQETQYF. The chain employs TRBV6-2 or TRBV6-3 and TRBJ2-5; D might be TRBD2 (6 bases). The V end was cut by 6 bases, the J end by 1 base, with 9 bases between. This CDR3 has 13 residues. Looked up from germline, CDR1 is MNHEY and CDR2 is SVGEGT.